The TCR beta chain under discussion was sequenced for a study of PD-1 blockade in mismatch repair-deficient tumors. Trimming removed 2 bases from V and 7 bases from J; junction bases left unmatched: 8. This CDR3 has 15 residues. Germline assignment: CDR1 MGHDK and CDR2 SYGVNS. Sequenced by immunoSEQ multiplex PCR; TCRdb stores in-frame clones only, minus some. The sample shows some 130,000 clones, about nine tenths of them seen only once. The sequencing here drew on peripheral blood, taken approximately 70 weeks after starting pembrolizumab. This sequence joins TRBV25-1 and TRBJ2-7, with 10 nucleotides matching TRBD1. This TCR derives from an adult with mismatch repair-deficient cancer. The CDR3 nucleotides are TGTGCCAGCAGTGAAGACAGGGGGCTGTTGAGGGAGCAGTACTTC. This gives the protein CASSEDRGLLREQYF.